Listed below are T cell receptor beta chains from one sample, sequenced in a study of cytomegalovirus exposure and HLA in healthy donors. Assay used: immunoSEQ multiplex PCR; TCRdb lists only in-frame clones, some missing. Its table records over 200,000 clones. Sequencing was performed on PBMCs. These receptors were obtained from a woman in her thirties in good health and CMV-seropositive. CDR3s include the opening cysteine and the closing phenylalanine or tryptophan. Each record gives: J gene, D gene, V gene, CDR3 protein. D genes are given only for firm matches.

j_gene: TRBJ2-7
d_gene: NA
v_gene: TRBV13
CDR3aa: CASSPGRDPYEQYF

j_gene: TRBJ1-2
d_gene: TRBD1
v_gene: TRBV6-5
CDR3aa: CASSYSDRVGAYGYTF

j_gene: TRBJ1-5
d_gene: NA
v_gene: TRBV7-8
CDR3aa: CASSFSRVNQPQHF

j_gene: TRBJ2-1
d_gene: TRBD2
v_gene: TRBV7-7
CDR3aa: CASSLGAGGPRSYNEQFF

j_gene: TRBJ1-1
d_gene: NA
v_gene: TRBV5-1
CDR3aa: CASSLGVPNTEAFF

j_gene: TRBJ2-5
d_gene: TRBD1
v_gene: TRBV19
CDR3aa: CASKDRGLRETQYF

j_gene: TRBJ2-5
d_gene: TRBD1
v_gene: TRBV5-6
CDR3aa: CASSFSRDSPYQETQYF

j_gene: TRBJ2-2
d_gene: TRBD2
v_gene: TRBV18
CDR3aa: CASSPPGLAGGPTNTGELFF

j_gene: TRBJ2-1
d_gene: NA
v_gene: TRBV5-1
CDR3aa: CASSLITGDNEQFF

j_gene: TRBJ1-1
d_gene: TRBD1
v_gene: TRBV19
CDR3aa: CASKGQIEAFF

j_gene: TRBJ2-7
d_gene: TRBD1
v_gene: TRBV6-1
CDR3aa: CASSGGRPGQGIHEQYF

j_gene: TRBJ2-7
d_gene: TRBD2
v_gene: TRBV9
CDR3aa: CASSRTSGAYEQYF

j_gene: TRBJ1-4
d_gene: NA
v_gene: TRBV5-6
CDR3aa: CASSLDLSAEKLFF

j_gene: TRBJ2-3
d_gene: NA
v_gene: TRBV11-3
CDR3aa: CASSASTDTQYF

j_gene: TRBJ2-2
d_gene: NA
v_gene: TRBV4-1
CDR3aa: CASSKGTTGELFF

j_gene: TRBJ2-2
d_gene: NA
v_gene: TRBV25-1
CDR3aa: CASSLAGLNTGELFF

j_gene: TRBJ2-5
d_gene: NA
v_gene: TRBV5-6
CDR3aa: CASSLQGAGGETQYF

j_gene: TRBJ2-5
d_gene: TRBD2
v_gene: TRBV29-1
CDR3aa: CSVERGRSQETQYF

j_gene: TRBJ1-3
d_gene: NA
v_gene: TRBV7-7
CDR3aa: CASSPRGGAGNTIYF

j_gene: TRBJ1-4
d_gene: TRBD1
v_gene: TRBV7-9
CDR3aa: CASSSGQGASNEKLFF

j_gene: TRBJ1-1
d_gene: NA
v_gene: TRBV29-1
CDR3aa: CSVEGGGGMNTEAFF

j_gene: TRBJ2-7
d_gene: TRBD2
v_gene: TRBV27
CDR3aa: CASSLSGGGEQYF

j_gene: TRBJ2-7
d_gene: TRBD1
v_gene: TRBV7-9
CDR3aa: CASSARDRSTYEQYF

j_gene: TRBJ1-1
d_gene: NA
v_gene: TRBV6-5
CDR3aa: CASSPIPARGEAFF

j_gene: TRBJ1-1
d_gene: TRBD1
v_gene: TRBV19
CDR3aa: CASGQGAHTEAFF

j_gene: TRBJ1-2
d_gene: NA
v_gene: TRBV2
CDR3aa: CASSEEGETGYGYTF

j_gene: TRBJ2-3
d_gene: NA
v_gene: TRBV25-1
CDR3aa: CASSEFGSADTQYF

j_gene: TRBJ2-1
d_gene: TRBD1
v_gene: TRBV10-1
CDR3aa: CASSDQGAPVNEQFF

j_gene: TRBJ2-1
d_gene: TRBD2
v_gene: TRBV6-1
CDR3aa: CASSDAGLAGFQQFF

j_gene: TRBJ1-5
d_gene: NA
v_gene: TRBV2
CDR3aa: CASSEGPMAGPFRPQHF

j_gene: TRBJ1-5
d_gene: NA
v_gene: TRBV4-1
CDR3aa: CASSPTLKNQPQHF

j_gene: TRBJ2-7
d_gene: NA
v_gene: TRBV10-3
CDR3aa: CAISETGHISYEQYF

j_gene: TRBJ2-3
d_gene: NA
v_gene: TRBV7-9
CDR3aa: CASSLFGADTQYF

j_gene: TRBJ2-3
d_gene: TRBD2
v_gene: TRBV6-1
CDR3aa: CASVQRGVSADTQYF

j_gene: TRBJ1-5
d_gene: TRBD1
v_gene: TRBV2
CDR3aa: CASSEALLRTGGAGYSNQPQHF